These 27 T cell receptor beta chains came from one sample sequenced in a study of shared clonotypes between healthy human individuals. The repertoire was sequenced with immunoSEQ multiplex PCR; TCRdb's copy has only in-frame clones and lacks some. The sample records approximately 980,000 clones, about 80% being singletons. Sequencing was carried out using memory CD4+ T cells sorted from blood. As to subset: CD45RA-negative fraction. The source is a man between 18 and 29 years old in good health.

The sample holds one count of this clone. V is TRBV9 and J is TRBJ1-2, with 12 bases that match TRBD1. Trimming at V came to 3 bases and at J to 6 bases, leaving 12 bases not matched to a gene. The CDR3 contains 17 residues. CDR1 SGDLS and CDR2 YYNGEE come from the germline V gene. The CDR3 loop is CASSASGTGGAGDGYTF. In nucleotides, the CDR3 is TGTGCCAGCAGCGCATCCGGGACAGGGGGCGCAGGTGATGGCTACACCTTC. The entire variable domain, with the rest obtained from reference TRBV9 and TRBJ1-2, is as follows: DSGVTQTPKHLITATGQRVTLRCSPRSGDLSVYWYQQSLDQGLQFLIQYYNGEERAKGNILERFSAQQFPDLHSELNLSSLELGDSALYFCASSASGTGGAGDGYTFGSGTRLTVV.

The chain has TRBV18 and TRBJ1-2; 8 bases line up with TRBD1. In germline, CDR1 is KGHSH, CDR2 LQKENI. V shed 3 bases, J shed 5 bases, and the junction held 5 bases outside the gene matches. This CDR3 is built from 14 residues. The DNA for the CDR3 is TGTGCCAGCTCACCTCGGACAGGGAGTTATGGCTACACCTTC. Protein sequence: CASSPRTGSYGYTF.

The rearrangement uses TRBV2 and TRBJ2-6; maybe TRBD1 (5 bases). The CDR3 is 15 amino acids. V lost 8 bases and J lost 0, with 11 bases in between. CDR1 is SNHLY, CDR2 FYNNEI, per germline. This CDR3 reads CASGAVISGANVLTF. Here the CDR3 DNA reads TGTGCCAGCGGGGCGGTTATCTCTGGGGCCAACGTCCTGACTTTC. The complete variable domain, with remaining parts taken from reference TRBV2 and TRBJ2-6, reads EPEVTQTPSHQVTQMGQEVILRCVPISNHLYFYWYRQILGQKVEFLVSFYNNEISEKSEIFDDQFSVERPDGSNFTLKIRSTKLEDSAMYFCASGAVISGANVLTFGAGSRLTVL.

The V and J genes are TRBV4-2 and TRBJ2-7; D is ambiguous. The ends were cut back, 4 bases at V and 2 bases at J, with 6 bases in the middle. Germline V CDR1 and CDR2: LGHNA, YNFKEQ. The CDR3 has 12 amino acids. The CDR3 spells CASSPGPYEQYF. The DNA for the CDR3 is TGTGCCAGCAGCCCCGGACCCTACGAGCAGTACTTC.

This chain uses TRBV19 with TRBJ2-4; D possibly corresponds to TRBD1 (6 bases). The CDR3 loop spans 14 amino acids. Deletions cut 5 bases from V and 8 bases from J, with 16 bases between. Germline V gives CDR1 LNHDA, CDR2 SQIVND (reference sequence). The CDR3 loop reads CASSARQVWDIQYF. The CDR3 region has the DNA TGTGCCAGTAGTGCCCGACAGGTTTGGGACATTCAGTACTTC.

The chain employs TRBV6-4 and TRBJ2-7; D may correspond to TRBD1 or TRBD2 (6 bases each). CDR3 size: 14 residues. Germline V gene data show CDR1 as MRHNA and CDR2 as SNTAGT. V lost 0 bases, J lost 5 bases, and 11 bases lay in between. The CDR3 sequence is CASSDSPGAHEQYF. In DNA form, the CDR3 reads TGTGCCAGCAGTGACTCGCCGGGGGCTCACGAGCAGTACTTC.

As for this clone: The same CDR3 also results from other DNA sequences found in this sample. This chain links TRBV10-3 with TRBJ2-3; D gene uncertain. Germline V gives CDR1 ENHRY, CDR2 SYGVKD. Trimming removed 0 bases at V and 2 bases at J, with 12 bases between. The CDR3 is made up of 16 amino acids. The CDR3 DNA follows: TGTGCCATCAGTGAGTCGGGTAGCCTCTCCACAGATACGCAGTATTTT. It is translated as CAISESGSLSTDTQYF.

The chain uses TRBV5-1 and TRBJ1-5, with D perhaps matching TRBD1 (5 bases). The V gene's germline CDR1 is SGHRS and CDR2 YFSETQ. This CDR3 region has 15 residues. V was cut by 4 bases and J by 6 bases, with 17 bases left in between. The DNA of the CDR3 is TGCGCCAGCAGCCCGGACGGGGGACCGACTCAGCCCCAGCATTTT. This encodes CASSPDGGPTQPQHF. The full variable domain, in which reference TRBV5-1 and TRBJ1-5 provide the parts outside the CDR3, is KAGVTQTPRYLIKTRGQQVTLSCSPISGHRSVSWYQQTPGQGLQFLFEYFSETQRNKGNFPGRFSGRQFSNSRSEMNVSTLELGDSALYLCASSPDGGPTQPQHFGDGTRLSIL.

The chain recombines TRBV4-3 with TRBJ2-4; D is undetermined. V lost 0 bases, J lost 7 bases, and 7 bases lay in between. The CDR3 is made up of 13 amino acids. Germline V CDR1 and CDR2: LGHNA, YSLEER. The CDR3 region is CASSQDADNIQYF. Here the CDR3 DNA reads TGCGCCAGCAGCCAAGACGCGGATAACATTCAGTACTTC.

The chain employs TRBV9 and TRBJ2-3; 14 bases line up with TRBD2. This CDR3 is built from 18 residues. From germline, CDR1 is SGDLS and CDR2 YYNGEE. V dropped 8 bases and J dropped 3; count of bases not matched to a gene: 14. The CDR3 here is CASSPGTSGGSGTDTQYF. The CDR3 bases are TGTGCCAGTAGCCCCGGGACTAGCGGGGGTTCGGGAACAGATACGCAGTATTTT.

This clone was counted ten times or more. The gene calls are TRBV5-1 and TRBJ1-2; a possible D gene is TRBD1 (5 bases). Trimming shortened V by 4 bases and J by 8 bases, and 18 bases separated the two germline ends. CDR1 is SGHRS and CDR2 is YFSETQ in the germline V gene. The CDR3 is 14 residues long. The CDR3 sequence is CASSDTRGAGGYTF. The CDR3 nucleotides read TGCGCCAGCAGCGACACTAGAGGGGCAGGCGGCTACACCTTC.

CDR3 sequence reads: CAWSAVTGFNQPQHF. CDR3 DNA: TGTGCCTGGAGTGCGGTAACAGGTTTCAATCAGCCCCAGCATTTT. The chain uses TRBV30 and TRBJ1-5, with D tentatively TRBD1 (5 bases). The CDR3 is 15 amino acids. Trimming shortened V by 1 base and J by 3 bases, and 13 bases separated the two germline ends. Germline CDR1 reads GTSNPN; CDR2 reads SVGIG (reference sequence). Combining the CDR3 with reference TRBV30 and TRBJ1-5 gives the whole variable domain SQTIHQWPATLVQPVGSPLSLECTVEGTSNPNLYWYRQAAGRGLQLLFYSVGIGQISSEVPQNLSASRPQDRQFILSSKKLLLSDSGFYLCAWSAVTGFNQPQHFGDGTRLSIL.

V is TRBV30 and J is TRBJ2-1, with D uncertain. The CDR3 totals 14 residues. CDR1 and CDR2 from the germline V gene are GTSNPN and SVGIG (reference sequence). V lost 0 bases and J 2 bases, leaving 8 bases between the germline ends. CDR3 sequence (DNA): TGTGCCTGGAGTGTTTCGGGTGCCTACAATGAGCAGTTCTTC. Amino acid sequence: CAWSVSGAYNEQFF.

The CDR3 reads CASSNDGTGELFF. DNA for the CDR3: TGTGCCAGCAGTAATGACGGGACCGGGGAGCTGTTTTTT. This chain joins TRBV5-5 and TRBJ2-2; D not resolved. Trimming pared 5 bases from V and 5 bases from J, leaving 10 bases between. Germline V CDR1 and CDR2: SGHKS, YYEKEE (reference sequence). The CDR3 covers 13 residues.

V is TRBV30 and J is TRBJ2-3, with a tentative D call TRBD2 (5 bases). V was shortened by 0 bases and J by 2 bases, with 9 bases between the two germline ends. The CDR3 runs to 14 residues. Germline V CDR1 and CDR2: GTSNPN, SVGIG (reference sequence). The CDR3 DNA reads TGTGCCTGGAGTGTTCTAGCCCCCACAGATACGCAGTATTTT. Encoded protein: CAWSVLAPTDTQYF.

The rearrangement links TRBV7-3 to TRBJ2-7; D tentatively fits TRBD1 or TRBD2 (5 bases each). The CDR3 runs 15 residues. Trimming removed 2 bases from V and 0 bases from J, with 11 bases in between. Germline V gene data show CDR1 as SGHTA and CDR2 as FQGTGA. The CDR3 sequence is CASSLYAGTSYEQYF. The DNA of the CDR3 is TGTGCCAGCAGCTTATACGCAGGGACCTCCTACGAGCAGTACTTC.

This rearrangement joins TRBV5-6 to TRBJ2-7, with D perhaps TRBD2 (5 bases). Trimming removed 1 base at V and 6 bases at J, with 14 bases between. This CDR3 has 14 amino acids. In germline, CDR1 is SGHDT, CDR2 YYEEEE. The CDR3 DNA reads TGTGCCAGCAGCTTGTCTCGGGGTTTCGTCGAGCAGTACTTC. It is translated as CASSLSRGFVEQYF.

This rearrangement joins TRBV2 to TRBJ2-7; tentatively, D is TRBD2 (5 bases). Trimming removed 3 bases from V and 2 bases from J, with 11 bases in between. This CDR3 region has 14 residues. CDR1 is SNHLY, CDR2 FYNNEI, per germline. The CDR3: CASSDERATYEQYF. CDR3 bases: TGTGCCAGCAGTGACGAGAGGGCAACCTACGAGCAGTACTTC.

This chain links TRBV10-3 with TRBJ1-1, with D tentatively TRBD1 (6 bases). Germline assignment: CDR1 ENHRY and CDR2 SYGVKD. The V end lost 6 bases, the J end lost 2 bases, and 22 bases lay between the germline ends. The CDR3 sequence is 17 residues long. The CDR3 DNA sequence: TGTGCCATCAGCCCAAACCGCCGGACAGTAGGAAACACTGAAGCTTTCTTT. Translating gives CAISPNRRTVGNTEAFF.

This clone was picked up many times. The CDR3 loop is CASSDSSGAYEQYF. CDR3 coding DNA: TGTGCCAGCAGTGATAGTAGCGGGGCCTACGAGCAGTACTTC. This chain joins TRBV2 and TRBJ2-7, with TRBD2 matching 8 bases. There are 14 residues in the CDR3. Germline loops: CDR1 SNHLY, CDR2 FYNNEI. V lost 3 bases and J lost 2; bases outside the gene matches: 3.

The V and J genes are TRBV21-1 and TRBJ2-2. TRBV21-1 is annotated as a pseudogene. The CDR3 sequence is 16 residues long. CDR3 protein: CASSPWDWKDTGELFF. CDR3 nucleotide sequence: TGTGCCAGCAGCCCATGGGATTGGAAGGATACCGGGGAGCTGTTTTTT.

This sequence joins TRBV30 and TRBJ1-6; D gene unclear. CDR1 is GTSNPN and CDR2 is SVGIG in the germline V gene (reference sequence). This CDR3 spans 14 amino acids. The germline V and J ends were trimmed by 4 bases and 4 bases, with 11 bases remaining between them. This CDR3 reads CAWTLQAYNSPLHF. The CDR3 DNA sequence: TGTGCCTGGACTCTCCAGGCTTATAATTCACCCCTCCACTTT.

V and J are TRBV5-4 and TRBJ2-3; D gene ambiguous. Looked up from germline, CDR1 is SGHNT and CDR2 is YYREEE (reference sequence). V was clipped by 0 bases and J by 0 bases, with 11 bases between them. The CDR3 consists of 16 residues. The CDR3, as DNA: TGTGCCAGCAGCTTGGGACCAGTAACAAGCACAGATACGCAGTATTTT. Its protein is CASSLGPVTSTDTQYF.

The rearrangement uses TRBV18 and TRBJ1-4; no firm D call. The V gene lost 6 bases and the J gene lost 0 bases, with 14 bases spanning the gap. The CDR3 totals 16 residues. Germline lookup yields CDR1 KGHSH and CDR2 LQKENI. CDR3 bases: TGTGCCAGCTCCAACCGGGAGGTCTCAACTAATGAAAAACTGTTTTTT. It translates to CASSNREVSTNEKLFF.

The chain combines TRBV9 with TRBJ2-7, with 12 positions matching TRBD1. The CDR3 spans 14 residues. Germline V gives CDR1 SGDLS, CDR2 YYNGEE. V lost 4 bases, J lost 4 bases, and 3 bases stayed unmatched. CDR3 sequence: CASSRGQGAYEQYF. Here the CDR3 DNA reads TGTGCCAGCAGCCGGGGACAGGGGGCGTACGAGCAGTACTTC.

The V call is TRBV27, the J call TRBJ2-3, with TRBD2 matching 7 bases. In germline, CDR1 is MNHEY, CDR2 SMNVEV (reference sequence). CDR3 length: 19 amino acids. V gave up 4 bases and J gave up 0 bases; unmatched junction bases: 16. CDR3 residues: CASSSYREYLAASTDTQYF. The CDR3, as DNA: TGTGCCAGCAGTTCCTACCGTGAATACCTAGCGGCTAGCACAGATACGCAGTATTTT.

The rearrangement joins TRBV7-2 to TRBJ1-5; D is possibly TRBD1 (6 bases). The CDR3 consists of 16 residues. Trimming cost V 5 bases and J 0 bases, with 14 bases left between them. Germline CDR1 and CDR2: SGHTA and FQGNSA. CDR3 protein: CASSPGTKHSNQPQHF. The CDR3 DNA reads as TGTGCCAGCAGCCCAGGGACAAAGCATAGCAATCAGCCCCAGCATTTT. The whole variable domain, filled in from reference TRBV7-2 and TRBJ1-5, reads GAGVSQSPSNKVTEKGKDVELRCDPISGHTALYWYRQSLGQGLEFLIYFQGNSAPDKSGLPSDRFSAERTGGSVSTLTIQRTQQEDSAVYLCASSPGTKHSNQPQHFGDGTRLSIL.